The clone carrying this T cell receptor (beta chain) was recorded a few times. V shed 4 bases and J shed 6 bases, with 14 bases lying between them. The CDR3 is 14 residues long. Germline-derived CDR1 and CDR2 are LGHDT and YNNKEL (reference sequence). TCRdb processed the RT-PCR reads anew with MiXCR; each CDR3 protein has one entry. The top ten hold roughly 3.6% of the sample, which has more than 600,000 distinct CDR3 sequences, 12% to 15% seen once. J is TRBJ2-3 and V is TRBV3-1, with D unclear. The source is a female donor in good health, serving as a healthy control. The sequenced sample was memory CD4+ T cells from blood. CDR3 loop: CASSLRVAQDTQYF. The CDR3 DNA follows: TGTGCCAGCAGCCTACGCGTGGCCCAGGATACGCAGTATTTT.